This TCR beta chain was retrieved from a study of cytomegalovirus exposure and HLA in healthy donors. The PCR employed 60 Vbeta primers together with 13 Jbeta primers. Repertoires were generated with immunoSEQ multiplex PCR, while TCRdb's copy carries only in-frame clones and drops some. The repertoire holds roughly 110,000 clones, with approximately 82% as singletons. With regard to this clone: Its antigen is undetermined.

V gave up 0 bases and J gave up 0 bases; unmatched junction bases: 9. CDR3 size: 18 residues. Per germline, CDR1 SGHTS and CDR2 YDEGEE. Study-wide results and caveats: V- and J-gene trimming in TCR beta was tied to a missense DCLRE1C variant by an analysis performed later. The authors assumed roughly uniform sequencing depth across donors for presence/absence analyses.

The V gene is TRBV5-8, the J gene TRBJ1-3; TRBD1 matches 7 bases. The sequenced material came from PBMCs. The sequence was collected from a young man in good health and CMV-seropositive. The CDR3 here is CASSLETGYTSSGNTIYF. The CDR3 DNA sequence: TGTGCCAGCAGCTTGGAGACAGGGTACACGAGCTCTGGAAACACCATATATTTT.